This TCR beta chain came from a study of T cell responses to AZD1222 COVID-19 vaccine. Study results and caveats: Targeting of unmutated variant regions was reportedly seen in nearly half of spike-specific TCRs. Researchers report vaccine-associated CD4 TCRs spanning spike, with dominance at 160-218 and 743-854.

Concerning this clone itself: Its antigen is as yet unknown.

Clones were read by immunoSEQ multiplex PCR, and TCRdb kept only the in-frame ones, dropping some. The data show some 100,000 clones, 85% to 90% seen once. With 0 bases removed from V and 6 bases from J, the gap between germline ends came to 6 bases. Germline V gene sequence: CDR1 LGHDT, CDR2 YNNKEL (reference sequence). The length of the CDR3 is 13 residues. The sequences come from peripheral blood, collected on day 0 of AZD1222 vaccination. The receptor comes from an adult in good health. The chain recombines TRBV3-1 (or the pseudogene TRBV3-2) with TRBJ1-5; no clear D. The CDR3 DNA reads as TGTGCCAGCAGCCAAGATAACAGTCAGCCCCAGCATTTT. Its translation is CASSQDNSQPQHF.